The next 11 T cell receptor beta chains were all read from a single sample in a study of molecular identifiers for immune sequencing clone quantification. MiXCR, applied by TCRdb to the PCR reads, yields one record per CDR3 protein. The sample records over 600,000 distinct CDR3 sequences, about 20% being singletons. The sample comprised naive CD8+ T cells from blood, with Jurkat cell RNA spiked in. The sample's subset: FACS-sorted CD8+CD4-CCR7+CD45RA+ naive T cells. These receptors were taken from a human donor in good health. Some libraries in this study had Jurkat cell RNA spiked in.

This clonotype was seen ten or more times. CDR3 residues: CASSGGGGEQYF. The CDR3 DNA sequence: TGTGCCAGCAGCGGCGGGGGTGGCGAGCAGTACTTC. This sequence joins TRBV7-9 and TRBJ2-7; 7 nucleotides agree with TRBD2. The CDR3 spans 12 residues. J gave up 6 bases and V 5 bases, and 4 bases lay outside the gene matches. Germline lookup yields CDR1 SEHNR and CDR2 FQNEAQ (reference sequence).

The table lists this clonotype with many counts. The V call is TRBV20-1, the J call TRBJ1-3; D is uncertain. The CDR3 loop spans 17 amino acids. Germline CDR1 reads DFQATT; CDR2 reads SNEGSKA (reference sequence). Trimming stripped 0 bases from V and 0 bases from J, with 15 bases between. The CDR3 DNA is TGCAGTGCTAGAGATCGGGAGCCCTCGACCTCTGGAAACACCATATATTTT. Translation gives CSARDREPSTSGNTIYF.

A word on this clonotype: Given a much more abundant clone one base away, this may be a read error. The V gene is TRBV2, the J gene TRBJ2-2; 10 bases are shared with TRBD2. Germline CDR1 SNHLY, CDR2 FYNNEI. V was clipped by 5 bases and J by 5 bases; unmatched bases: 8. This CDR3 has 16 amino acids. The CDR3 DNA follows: TGTGCCAGCAGTAATCCAGCGGGAGGGTTGACCGGGGAGCTGTTTTTT. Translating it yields CASSNPAGGLTGELFF.

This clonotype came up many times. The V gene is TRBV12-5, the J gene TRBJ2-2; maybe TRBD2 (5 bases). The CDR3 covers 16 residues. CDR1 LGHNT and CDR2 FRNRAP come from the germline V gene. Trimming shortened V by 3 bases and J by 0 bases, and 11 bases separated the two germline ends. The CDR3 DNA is TGTGCTAGTGGTTTCAGGACTGAAACGAACACCGGGGAGCTGTTTTTT. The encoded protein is CASGFRTETNTGELFF.

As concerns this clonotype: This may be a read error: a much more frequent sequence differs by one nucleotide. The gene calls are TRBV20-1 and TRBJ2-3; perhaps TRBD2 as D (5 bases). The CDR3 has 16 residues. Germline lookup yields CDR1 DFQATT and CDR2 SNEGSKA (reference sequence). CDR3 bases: TGCAGTGCTAGAGACCCGAGGCTACCTAGCACAGATACGCAGTGTTTT. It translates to CSARDPRLPSTDTQCF.

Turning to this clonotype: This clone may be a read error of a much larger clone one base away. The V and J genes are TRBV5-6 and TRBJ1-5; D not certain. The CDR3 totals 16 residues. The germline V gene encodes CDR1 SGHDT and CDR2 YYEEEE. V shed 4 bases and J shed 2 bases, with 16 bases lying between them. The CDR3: CASSPDSTGCNQPQHF. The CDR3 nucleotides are TGTGCCAGCAGCCCGGACTCCACGGGGTGCAATCAGCCCCAGCATTTT. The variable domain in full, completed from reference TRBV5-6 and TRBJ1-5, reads DAGVTQSPTHLIKTRGQQVTLRCSPKSGHDTVSWYQQALGQGPQFIFQYYEEEERQRGNFPDRFSGHQFPNYSSELNVNALLLGDSALYLCASSPDSTGCNQPQHFGDGTRLSIL.

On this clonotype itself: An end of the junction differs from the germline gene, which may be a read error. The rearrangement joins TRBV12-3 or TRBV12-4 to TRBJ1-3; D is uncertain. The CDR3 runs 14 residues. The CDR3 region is CARSYDMGGNTIYF. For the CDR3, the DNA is TGTGCCCGCAGTTACGATATGGGGGGAAACACCATATATTTT.

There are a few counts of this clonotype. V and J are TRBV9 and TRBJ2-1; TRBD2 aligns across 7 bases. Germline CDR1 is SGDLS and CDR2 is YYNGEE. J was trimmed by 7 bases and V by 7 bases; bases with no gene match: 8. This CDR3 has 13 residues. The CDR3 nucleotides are TGTGCCAGCGGGAGGGCCGGTAGAAATGAGCAGTTCTTC. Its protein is CASGRAGRNEQFF.

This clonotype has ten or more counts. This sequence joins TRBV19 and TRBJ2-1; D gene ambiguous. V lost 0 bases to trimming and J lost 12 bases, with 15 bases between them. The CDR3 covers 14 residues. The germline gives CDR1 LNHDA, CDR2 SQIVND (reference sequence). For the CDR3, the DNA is TGTGCCAGTAGTATAGATATGGTAATAGGGTGGCAGTTCTTC. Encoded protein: CASSIDMVIGWQFF. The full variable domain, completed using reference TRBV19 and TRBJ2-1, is DGGITQSPKYLFRKEGQNVTLSCEQNLNHDAMYWYRQDPGQGLRLIYYSQIVNDFQKGDIAEGYSVSREKKESFPLTVTSAQKNPTAFYLCASSIDMVIGWQFFGPGTRLTVL.

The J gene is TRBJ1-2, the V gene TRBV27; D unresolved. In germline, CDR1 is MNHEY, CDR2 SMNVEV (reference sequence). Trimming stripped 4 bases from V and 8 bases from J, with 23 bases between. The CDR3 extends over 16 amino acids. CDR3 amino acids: CASSSLPRPFDLGYTF. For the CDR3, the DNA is TGTGCCAGCAGTTCTCTACCTAGGCCGTTCGACTTAGGCTACACCTTC.

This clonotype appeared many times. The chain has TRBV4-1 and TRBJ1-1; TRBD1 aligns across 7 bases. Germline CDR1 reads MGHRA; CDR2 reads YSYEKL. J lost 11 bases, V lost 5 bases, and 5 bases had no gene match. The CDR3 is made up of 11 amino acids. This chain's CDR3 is CASSIQGFAFF. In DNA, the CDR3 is TGCGCCAGCAGCATACAGGGGTTCGCTTTCTTT.